A single sample is the source of the 7 T cell receptor beta chains below, sequenced in a study of T cells in Graves' hyperthyroidism and ophthalmopathy (dated by TCRdb to the late 2010s). Library construction relied on multiplex PCR. Sequencing was performed on an Illumina HiSeq 2000. The TCR beta CDR3 regions were amplified from the RNA transcripts. A first-round RT-PCR of the TCR CDR3 used the HTBI primer set with the Qiagen OneStep RT-PCR kit. The public sequencing data were trimmed at Q25 with fastp and processed into clonotypes with MiXCR by TCRdb, which kept only in-frame beta chains. Here each entry gathers all rows of one CDR3 protein and keeps the most common genes and DNA. In all, the sample holds more than 300,000 distinct CDR3 sequences, and about 18% of those were seen once. The top ten constitute 34% of the sample. What was sequenced was blood. Receptors were obtained from a woman under 40 with Graves' hyperthyroidism that later progressed to Graves' ophthalmopathy.

This clonotype was recorded at least ten times. This chain connects TRBV28 to TRBJ2-1, with D tentatively TRBD1 (6 bases). V shed 4 bases and J shed 5 bases, with 18 bases lying between them. The CDR3 is 16 residues long. The V gene's germline CDR1 is MDHEN and CDR2 SYDVKM. In DNA, the CDR3 is TGTGCCAGCAGTTCGAAGGCAGGGGCAACCGACAATGAGCAGTTCTTC. It specifies CASSSKAGATDNEQFF.

The V gene is TRBV6-2 or TRBV6-3, the J gene TRBJ2-1, with 11 bases lining up with TRBD2. Germline CDR1 and CDR2: MNHEY and SVGEGT. The ends lost 6 bases at V and 4 bases at J; junction bases unmatched: 5. This CDR3 region has 15 residues. The CDR3: CASRSLAGAYNEQFF. Here the CDR3 DNA reads TGTGCCAGCAGATCACTAGCGGGAGCTTACAATGAGCAGTTCTTC.

This clonotype was counted ten times or more. The chain joins TRBV3-1 to TRBJ1-2, with 8 bases identical to TRBD1. Germline V gene lookup returns CDR1 LGHDT and CDR2 YNNKEL (reference sequence). J lost 7 bases, V lost 1 base, and 11 bases had no gene match. This CDR3 comprises 16 residues. CDR3 protein: CASSQGPQGGTGGYTF. The CDR3 DNA sequence: TGTGCCAGCAGCCAAGGCCCACAGGGGGGAACAGGTGGCTACACCTTC.

This clonotype was counted ten times or more. The genes are TRBV30 and TRBJ2-4, with a possible D match to TRBD2 (5 bases). Between the trimmed V and J ends, which lost 2 bases and 2 bases, there was a span of 16 bases. CDR1 is GTSNPN and CDR2 is SVGIG in the germline V gene (reference sequence). The CDR3 has 16 residues. CDR3 residues: CAWSSVGALTKNIQYF. CDR3 coding DNA: TGTGCCTGGAGTTCTGTGGGAGCCCTGACCAAAAACATTCAGTACTTC.

J is TRBJ2-3 and V is TRBV5-1; 9 bases agree with TRBD2. Trimming at V came to 0 bases and at J to 0 bases, leaving 5 bases not matched to a gene. The germline CDR1 and CDR2 sequences are SGHRS and YFSETQ. The CDR3 extends over 17 amino acids. CDR3 amino acids: CASSLDGSGGSTDTQYF. As DNA, the CDR3 is TGCGCCAGCAGCTTGGATGGTAGCGGGGGTAGCACAGATACGCAGTATTTT.

This clonotype was seen repeatedly, ten times or more. The chain recombines TRBV20-1 with TRBJ2-3; TRBD1 matches at 10 bases. The CDR3 totals 18 residues. The germline CDR1 and CDR2 sequences are DFQATT and SNEGSKA (reference sequence). V dropped 0 bases and J dropped 2; count of bases not matched to a gene: 11. Here the CDR3 reads CSARDRDRGETITDTQYF. The CDR3, as DNA: TGCAGTGCTAGAGATCGGGACAGGGGTGAAACCATCACAGATACGCAGTATTTT.

This clonotype has at least ten counts. The rearrangement links TRBV2 to TRBJ2-7; 7 bases are shared with TRBD1. V lost 6 bases and J lost 2; bases outside the gene matches: 4. The length of the CDR3 is 13 residues. The V gene's germline CDR1 is SNHLY and CDR2 FYNNEI. CDR3 sequence reads: CASRGTVTYEQYF. DNA of the CDR3: TGTGCCAGCAGGGGGACAGTCACCTACGAGCAGTACTTC. The entire variable domain, with the rest obtained from reference TRBV2 and TRBJ2-7, is as follows: EPEVTQTPSHQVTQMGQEVILRCVPISNHLYFYWYRQILGQKVEFLVSFYNNEISEKSEIFDDQFSVERPDGSNFTLKIRSTKLEDSAMYFCASRGTVTYEQYFGPGTRLTVT.